This T cell receptor beta chain was captured in a study of radiotherapy plus CTLA-4 blockade in lung cancer. Overall study context: Of all patients, about 17% responded objectively and approximately 31% showed disease control. Findings and caveats of the study: Response, reportedly, was best predicted by interferon-beta along with early blood T cell clone dynamics. Blood saw expansion of tumor-derived TCR clones after radiotherapy plus ipilimumab.

Details on this clone: Its antigen is unidentified.

Repertoires were generated with immunoSEQ multiplex PCR, while TCRdb's copy carries only in-frame clones and drops some. Here the sample spans around 40,000 clones, about 77% being singletons. This specimen was peripheral blood, taken from a patient treated with radiotherapy plus ipilimumab. The receptor comes from a human donor with non-small cell lung cancer who had stable disease on radiotherapy plus ipilimumab.

The CDR3 sequence: CASSLTPGGYGYTF. CDR3 nucleotide sequence: TGCGCCAGCAGCTTGACACCCGGGGGCTATGGCTACACCTTC. The rearrangement uses TRBV4-1 and TRBJ1-2; a weak D match, TRBD1 (5 bases). The CDR3 covers 14 residues. CDR1 and CDR2 (germline): MGHRA, YSYEKL. With 5 bases removed from V and 4 bases from J, the gap between germline ends came to 14 bases.